This T cell receptor beta chain was sequenced for a study of CD8+ T cells in alopecia areata. Treatment of the sample: oral pan-JAK inhibitor, 5-10 mg twice daily. This CDR3 is built from 14 residues. Unmatched junction bases numbered 2, after V lost 1 base and J lost 2 bases. CDR1 is MNHEY, CDR2 SMNVEV, per germline (reference sequence). Following extraction, RNA underwent reverse transcription to cDNA, which served as the sequencing template. The assay was immunoSEQ multiplex PCR, and TCRdb's table has in-frame clones only and misses some. Of approximately 100,000 clones detected, 70% to 90% appear once; the ten largest clones hold 11%.

This sequence originates from a human donor with alopecia areata. V is TRBV27 and J is TRBJ2-7; 7 bases line up with TRBD1. The source was CD8+ T cells sorted from blood, collected at approximately week 30, from a patient treated with tofacitinib. CDR3 in DNA: TGTGCCAGCAGTTTATACAGGGGTCCCTACGAGCAGTACTTC. It yields the protein CASSLYRGPYEQYF.